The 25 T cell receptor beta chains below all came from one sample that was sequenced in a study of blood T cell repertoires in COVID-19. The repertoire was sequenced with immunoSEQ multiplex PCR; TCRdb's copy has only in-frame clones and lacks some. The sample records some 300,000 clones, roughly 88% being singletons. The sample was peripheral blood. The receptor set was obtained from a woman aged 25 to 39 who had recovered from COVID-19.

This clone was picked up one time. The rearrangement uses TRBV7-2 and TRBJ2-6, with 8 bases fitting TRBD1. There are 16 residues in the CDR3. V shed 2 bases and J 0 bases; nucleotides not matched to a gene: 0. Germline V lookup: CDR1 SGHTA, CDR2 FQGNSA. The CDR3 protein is CASSLTGGSGANVLTF. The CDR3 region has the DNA TGTGCCAGCAGCTTAACAGGGGGCTCTGGGGCCAACGTCCTGACTTTC.

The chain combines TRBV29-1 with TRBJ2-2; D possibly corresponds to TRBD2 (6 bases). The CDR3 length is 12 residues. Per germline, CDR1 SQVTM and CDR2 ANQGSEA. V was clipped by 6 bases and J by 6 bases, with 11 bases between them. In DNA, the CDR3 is TGCAGCGTCCCCGGGGGTCCCGGGGAGCTGTTTTTT. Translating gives CSVPGGPGELFF.

CDR3 region: CATSDRIHRTPSSYNSPLHF. CDR3 coding DNA: TGTGCCACCAGTGATAGAATCCACAGGACCCCTAGCTCCTATAATTCACCCCTCCACTTT. This chain joins TRBV24-1 and TRBJ1-6; maybe TRBD1 (5 bases). This CDR3 has 20 residues. V was clipped by 3 bases and J by 0 bases, with 20 bases between them. Germline CDR1 and CDR2: KGHDR and SFDVKD.

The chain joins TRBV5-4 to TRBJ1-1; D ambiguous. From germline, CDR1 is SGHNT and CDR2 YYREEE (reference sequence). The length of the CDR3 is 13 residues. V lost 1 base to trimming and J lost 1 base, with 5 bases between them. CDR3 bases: TGTGCCAGCAGCTTGACTTGGAACACTGAAGCTTTCTTT. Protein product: CASSLTWNTEAFF.

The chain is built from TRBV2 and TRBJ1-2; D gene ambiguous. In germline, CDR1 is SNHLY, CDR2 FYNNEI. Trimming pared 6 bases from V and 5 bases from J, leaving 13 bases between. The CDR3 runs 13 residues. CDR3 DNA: TGTGCCAGCAGGGTAGCGGGAACTTATGGCTACACCTTC. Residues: CASRVAGTYGYTF.

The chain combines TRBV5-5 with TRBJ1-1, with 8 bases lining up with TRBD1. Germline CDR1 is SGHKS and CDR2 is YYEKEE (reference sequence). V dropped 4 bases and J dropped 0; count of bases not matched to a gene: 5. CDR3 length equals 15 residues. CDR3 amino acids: CASSKTGALNTEAFF. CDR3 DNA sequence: TGTGCCAGCAGCAAGACAGGGGCCCTGAACACTGAAGCTTTCTTT. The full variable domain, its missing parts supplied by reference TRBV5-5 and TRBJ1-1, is DAGVTQSPTHLIKTRGQQVTLRCSPISGHKSVSWYQQVLGQGPQFIFQYYEKEERGRGNFPDRFSARQFPNYSSELNVNALLLGDSALYLCASSKTGALNTEAFFGQGTRLTVV.

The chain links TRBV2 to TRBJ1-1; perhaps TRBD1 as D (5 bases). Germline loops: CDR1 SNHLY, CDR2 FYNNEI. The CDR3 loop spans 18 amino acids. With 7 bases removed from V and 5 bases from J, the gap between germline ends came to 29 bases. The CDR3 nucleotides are TGTGCCAGCACCCCCGATGGTTATCGGCTGCAGGGATCGACTGAAGCTTTCTTT. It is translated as CASTPDGYRLQGSTEAFF.

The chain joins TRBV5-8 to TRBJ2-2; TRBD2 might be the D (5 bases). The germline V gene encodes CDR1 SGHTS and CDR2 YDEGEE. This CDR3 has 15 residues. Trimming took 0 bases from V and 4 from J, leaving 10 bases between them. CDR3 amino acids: CASSLDGEGTGELFF. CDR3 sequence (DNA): TGTGCCAGCAGCTTGGACGGGGAAGGCACCGGGGAGCTGTTTTTT.

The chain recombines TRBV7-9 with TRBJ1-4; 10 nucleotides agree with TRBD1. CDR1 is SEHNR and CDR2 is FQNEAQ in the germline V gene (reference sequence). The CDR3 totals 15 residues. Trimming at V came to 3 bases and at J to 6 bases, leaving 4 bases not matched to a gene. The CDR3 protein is CASSLAGTGDEKLFF. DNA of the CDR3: TGTGCCAGCAGCTTGGCCGGGACAGGGGATGAAAAACTGTTTTTT.

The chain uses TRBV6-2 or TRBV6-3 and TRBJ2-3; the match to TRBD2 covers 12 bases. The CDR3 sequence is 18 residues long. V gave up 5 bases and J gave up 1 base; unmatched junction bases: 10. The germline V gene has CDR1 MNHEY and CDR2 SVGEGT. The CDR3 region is CASSLQRTSGERTDTQYF. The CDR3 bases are TGTGCCAGCAGTCTCCAACGGACTAGCGGGGAACGCACAGATACGCAGTATTTT.

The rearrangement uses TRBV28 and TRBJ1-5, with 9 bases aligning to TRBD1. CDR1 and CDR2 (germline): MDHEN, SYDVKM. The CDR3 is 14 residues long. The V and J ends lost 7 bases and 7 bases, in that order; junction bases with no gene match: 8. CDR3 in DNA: TGTGCCAGCACACAACAGGGGGCGGGGCAGCCCCAGCATTTT. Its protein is CASTQQGAGQPQHF.

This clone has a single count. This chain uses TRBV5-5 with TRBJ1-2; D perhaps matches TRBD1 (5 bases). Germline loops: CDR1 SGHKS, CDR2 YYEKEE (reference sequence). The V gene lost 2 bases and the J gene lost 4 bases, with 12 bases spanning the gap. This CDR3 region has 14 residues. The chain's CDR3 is CASSLATGPYGYTF. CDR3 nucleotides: TGTGCCAGCAGCTTAGCAACAGGTCCCTATGGCTACACCTTC. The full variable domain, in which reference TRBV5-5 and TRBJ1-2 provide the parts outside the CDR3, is DAGVTQSPTHLIKTRGQQVTLRCSPISGHKSVSWYQQVLGQGPQFIFQYYEKEERGRGNFPDRFSARQFPNYSSELNVNALLLGDSALYLCASSLATGPYGYTFGSGTRLTVV.

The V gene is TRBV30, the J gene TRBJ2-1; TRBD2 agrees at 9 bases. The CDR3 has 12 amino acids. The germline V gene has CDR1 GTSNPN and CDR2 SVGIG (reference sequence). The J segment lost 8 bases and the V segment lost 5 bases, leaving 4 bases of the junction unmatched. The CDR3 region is CAWAGGPDEQFF. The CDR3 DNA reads TGTGCCTGGGCGGGGGGGCCAGATGAGCAGTTCTTC.

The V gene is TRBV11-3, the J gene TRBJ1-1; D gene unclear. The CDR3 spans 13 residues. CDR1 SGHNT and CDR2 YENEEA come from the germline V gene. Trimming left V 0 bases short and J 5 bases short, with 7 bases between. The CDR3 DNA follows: TGTGCCAGCAGCTTAGAATCCGGGACTGAAGCTTTCTTT. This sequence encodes CASSLESGTEAFF.

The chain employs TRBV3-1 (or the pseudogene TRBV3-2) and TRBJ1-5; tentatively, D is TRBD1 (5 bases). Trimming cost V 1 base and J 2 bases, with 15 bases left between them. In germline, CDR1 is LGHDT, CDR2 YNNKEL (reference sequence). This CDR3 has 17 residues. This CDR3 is CASSQGAAGGGNQPQHF. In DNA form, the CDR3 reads TGTGCCAGCAGCCAAGGGGCCGCCGGGGGAGGCAATCAGCCCCAGCATTTT.

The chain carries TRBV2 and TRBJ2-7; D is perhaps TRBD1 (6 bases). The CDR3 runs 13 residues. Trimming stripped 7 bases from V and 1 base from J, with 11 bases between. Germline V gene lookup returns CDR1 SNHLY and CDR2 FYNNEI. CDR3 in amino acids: CASTQDRSYEQYF. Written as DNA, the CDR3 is TGTGCCAGCACCCAGGACAGATCCTACGAGCAGTACTTC.

The CDR3 is CASSLVRGETQYF. The CDR3 coding sequence is TGTGCCAGCAGTTTAGTCAGGGGTGAGACCCAGTACTTC. This chain links TRBV12-3 or TRBV12-4 with TRBJ2-5; perhaps TRBD1 as D (6 bases). The CDR3 sequence is 13 residues long. V lost 1 base to trimming and J lost 5 bases, with 8 bases between them.

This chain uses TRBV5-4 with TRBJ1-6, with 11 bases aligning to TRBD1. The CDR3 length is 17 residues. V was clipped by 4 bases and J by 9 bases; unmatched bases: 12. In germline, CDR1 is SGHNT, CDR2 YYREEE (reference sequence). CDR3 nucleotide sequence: TGTGCCAGCAGCCCCGGGACAGGGGGAATAGGAAGTTCACCCCTCCACTTT. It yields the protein CASSPGTGGIGSSPLHF.

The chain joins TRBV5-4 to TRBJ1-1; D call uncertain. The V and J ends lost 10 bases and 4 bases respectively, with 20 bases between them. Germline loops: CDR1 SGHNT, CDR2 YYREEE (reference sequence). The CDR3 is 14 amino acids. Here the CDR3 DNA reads TGTGCCGGAGGGCCCCCCCAAGGCGGCACTGAAGCTTTCTTT. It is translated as CAGGPPQGGTEAFF.

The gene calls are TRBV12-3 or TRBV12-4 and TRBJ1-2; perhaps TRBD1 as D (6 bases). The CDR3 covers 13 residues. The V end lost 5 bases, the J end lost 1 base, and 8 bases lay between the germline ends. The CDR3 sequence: CASSTQGNYGYTF. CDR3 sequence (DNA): TGTGCCAGCAGTACACAGGGTAACTATGGCTACACCTTC.

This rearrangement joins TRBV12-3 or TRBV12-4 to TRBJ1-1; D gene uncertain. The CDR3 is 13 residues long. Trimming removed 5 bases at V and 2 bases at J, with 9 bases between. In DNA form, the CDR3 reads TGTGCCAGCAGTGAAGGTAGCAACACTGAAGCTTTCTTT. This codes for CASSEGSNTEAFF.

The DNA of the CDR3 is TGTGCCATACAAGCGGGGGGGCCGGAGACCCAGTACTTC. Translating it yields CAIQAGGPETQYF. The chain recombines TRBV28 with TRBJ2-5; TRBD2 aligns across 10 bases. Unmatched junction bases numbered 7, after V lost 10 bases and J lost 5 bases. The CDR3 runs 13 residues. Germline V gives CDR1 MDHEN, CDR2 SYDVKM. The full variable domain, completed using reference TRBV28 and TRBJ2-5, is DVKVTQSSRYLVKRTGEKVFLECVQDMDHENMFWYRQDPGLGLRLIYFSYDVKMKEKGDIPEGYSVSREKKERFSLILESASTNQTSMYLCAIQAGGPETQYFGPGTRLLVL.

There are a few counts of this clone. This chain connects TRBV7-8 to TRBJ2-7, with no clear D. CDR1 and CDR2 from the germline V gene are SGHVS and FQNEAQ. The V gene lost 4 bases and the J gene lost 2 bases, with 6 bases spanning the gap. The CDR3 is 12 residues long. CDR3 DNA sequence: TGTGCCAGCAGCTCCAACACCTACGAGCAGTACTTC. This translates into CASSSNTYEQYF.

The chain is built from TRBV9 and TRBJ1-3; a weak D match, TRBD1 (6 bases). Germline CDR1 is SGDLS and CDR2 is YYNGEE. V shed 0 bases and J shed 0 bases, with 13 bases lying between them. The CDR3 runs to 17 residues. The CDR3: CASSVVGHPSSGNTIYF. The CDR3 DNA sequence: TGTGCCAGCAGCGTAGTGGGACACCCGAGCTCTGGAAACACCATATATTTT.

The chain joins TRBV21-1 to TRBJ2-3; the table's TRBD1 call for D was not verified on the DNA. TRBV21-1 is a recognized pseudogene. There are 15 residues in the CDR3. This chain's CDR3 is CASSKTIRGPDTQYF. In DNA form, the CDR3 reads TGTGCCAGCAGCAAGACGATCAGGGGGCCAGATACGCAGTATTTT.